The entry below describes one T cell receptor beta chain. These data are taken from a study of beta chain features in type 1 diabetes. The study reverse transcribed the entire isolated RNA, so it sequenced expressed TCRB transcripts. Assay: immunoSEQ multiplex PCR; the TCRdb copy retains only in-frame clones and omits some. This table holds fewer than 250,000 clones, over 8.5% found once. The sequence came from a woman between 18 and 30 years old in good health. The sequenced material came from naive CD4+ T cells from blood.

The chain's CDR3 is CASSLELASDTQYF. CDR3 bases: TGCGCCAGCAGCTTGGAGTTGGCCTCAGATACGCAGTATTTT. The V call is TRBV5-1, the J call TRBJ2-3; D is undetermined. There are 14 residues in the CDR3. The germline CDR1 and CDR2 sequences are SGHRS and YFSETQ. V was trimmed by 0 bases and J by 4 bases, leaving 9 bases between them.